This TCR beta chain was profiled in a study of T-cell memory formation after mild COVID-19. Study-level findings and limits: Later expanders leaned CD4+, whereas clones that contracted between day 15 and 85 were balanced CD4/CD8. Pre-infection memory already had some responding clones, implying cross-reactive memory joined.

The authors produced TCR alpha and TCR beta cDNA libraries with sample barcodes and UMIs by 5'RACE using constant-segment primers. TCRdb re-analysed the 5' RACE reads in MiXCR, keeping a single row per CDR3 protein. This sample carries around 4,400 distinct CDR3 sequences, over 20% of them seen once, and the ten largest clones take about 2%. With regard to this clonotype: Its target is unknown.

Trimming removed 0 bases at V and 5 bases at J, with 10 bases between. This CDR3 region has 14 residues. Germline V CDR1 and CDR2: MNHEY, SVGEGT. Sequencing input: PBMCs or a T cell subset sorted from them (not recorded which). This chain uses TRBV6-2 or TRBV6-3 with TRBJ1-1, with no clear D. The origin of this receptor is an adult who had mild COVID-19 (a few samples of this study predate the infection). Cell type and time point are not known. The CDR3 region is CASSYSGRSTEAFF. In DNA form, the CDR3 reads TGTGCCAGCAGTTACTCGGGGAGGTCGACTGAAGCTTTCTTT.